This T cell receptor (beta chain) stems from a study of cytomegalovirus exposure and HLA in healthy donors. About the study: Around 180 million T cells yielded 100 million or so unique TCR beta sequences in earlier analysis. General observations from the study: Solely CMV serostatus was available to characterize immune exposure. Researchers catalogued about 160 TCR beta chains as cytomegalovirus-associated.

As concerns this clone: Its cognate antigen is unknown.

This CDR3 is 17 amino acids long. Looked up from germline, CDR1 is MGHRA and CDR2 is YSYEKL. V lost 3 bases, J lost 2 bases, and 19 bases lay in between. Each donor was healthy, and each was a bone marrow donor. 60 Vbeta and 13 Jbeta primers were used in PCR. Generated by immunoSEQ multiplex PCR, the TCRdb table keeps only in-frame clones and is missing some. The sample holds 50,000 or so clones, 77% seen once. The chain employs TRBV4-1 and TRBJ2-5, with a tentative D call TRBD1 (6 bases). The receptor was derived from a middle-aged woman in good health and CMV-seropositive. Material for sequencing was PBMCs. The chain's CDR3 is CASSHPGQGVGQETQYF. The CDR3 DNA sequence: TGCGCCAGCAGCCACCCGGGACAAGGAGTTGGGCAAGAGACCCAGTACTTC.